This T cell receptor (beta chain) was identified during a study of shared clonotypes between healthy human individuals. Across the whole study: Three plates each covered CD4 naive and memory; CD8 naive two, CD8 memory one.

The study's findings and limits: Large sequencing depth failed to make sorted-subset sequencing complete, rarefaction showed.

The protocol was immunoSEQ multiplex PCR, while the TCRdb copy is restricted to in-frame clones and leaves out a portion. In the table there are approximately 1,500,000 clones, 95% to 99% of which are singletons. There were no recent acute infections or vaccinations among the donors, who were healthy HIV-negative adults. Investigators divided CD4+ cells into CD45RA+ naive and CD45RA-negative memory subsets. Trimming removed 3 bases at V and 0 bases at J, with 6 bases between. CDR3 size: 14 residues. CDR1 is ENHRY, CDR2 SYGVKD, per germline. Concerning this clone itself: Its antigen is unknown.

The TCR comes from a man aged 25-45 years in good health. The genes are TRBV10-3 and TRBJ1-3; D not certain. What was sequenced was naive CD4+ T cells sorted from blood. Subset defined: CD45RA+ positively selected. The CDR3 DNA follows: TGTGCCATCAGTGATGTCGTCTCTGGAAACACCATATATTTT. Translation gives CAISDVVSGNTIYF.